This entry lists 4 T cell receptor beta chains sequenced from one sample in a study of cytomegalovirus exposure and HLA in healthy donors. PCR was performed using 60 Vbeta and 13 Jbeta primers. Only in-frame clones appear in the TCRdb table, and some are missing; sequencing was by immunoSEQ multiplex PCR. The data contain tens of thousands of clones, roughly 83% of them seen just once; the ten biggest clones take up 2.1%. Specimen: PBMCs. These receptor sequences come from a man between 18 and 29 years old in good health and CMV-seronegative.

The chain uses TRBV25-1 and TRBJ1-2, with 9 bases that match TRBD1. The J segment lost 4 bases and the V segment lost 4 bases, leaving 7 bases of the junction unmatched. The CDR3 totals 15 residues. Germline V gene lookup returns CDR1 MGHDK and CDR2 SYGVNS. The CDR3 region is CASSVEDRGAYGYTF. The CDR3 nucleotides read TGTGCCAGCAGTGTGGAGGACAGGGGTGCCTATGGCTACACCTTC.

The chain carries TRBV29-1 and TRBJ1-1; no reliable D call. V gave up 5 bases and J gave up 7 bases, with 14 bases separating them. This CDR3 contains 12 residues. The germline CDR1 and CDR2 sequences are SQVTM and ANQGSEA. CDR3 sequence (DNA): TGCAGCGTTATGGAGGCTTTCAGTGAAGCTTTCTTT. As protein: CSVMEAFSEAFF.

V is TRBV30 and J is TRBJ2-7; no reliable D call. Germline V gene data show CDR1 as GTSNPN and CDR2 as SVGIG (reference sequence). The CDR3 spans 13 residues. The V end was cut by 0 bases, the J end by 3 bases, with 9 bases between. CDR3 protein: CAWSVLIYYEQYF. The CDR3 DNA reads TGTGCCTGGAGTGTATTGATCTACTACGAGCAGTACTTC.

This chain joins TRBV6-5 and TRBJ1-1, with a possible D match to TRBD1 (5 bases). V shed 1 base and J shed 3 bases, with 12 bases lying between them. The CDR3 length is 15 residues. Germline assignment: CDR1 MNHEY and CDR2 SVGAGI. In nucleotides, the CDR3 is TGTGCCAGCAGTTACTTGGGGGGAGGGGACACTGAAGCTTTCTTT. This codes for CASSYLGGGDTEAFF.